Included here is one T cell receptor (beta chain) sequence, with context. The specificity of this receptor is unknown. No base quality information exists; no much larger clone differs at one position. The data are from a study of OX40 agonist ivuxolimab in advanced cancers. With respect to the entire study: The costimulatory receptor OX40 (CD134) was targeted by ivuxolimab, a fully human IgG2 agonistic monoclonal antibody. The paper covers the monotherapy dose-escalation part of the phase I ivuxolimab trial, which included N of about 50 patients. In the dose-escalation cohort, approximately 82% of patients were male, and the mean age was roughly 60 years with a range of roughly 20 to 80. Among the roughly 52 dose-escalation patients, approximately 20 had hepatocellular carcinoma, approximately 15 melanoma, 9 renal cell carcinoma and 9 head and neck cancer. Peripheral TCRbeta sequencing aimed to test whether ivuxolimab altered TCR sequence diversity and caused clonal T-cell expansion. Prior anti-PD-1, anti-PD-L1 or anti-CTLA-4 therapy was permitted, and approximately 40% of dose-escalation patients had received checkpoint inhibitors. Partial responses occurred in three dose-escalation patients, of whom one had hepatocellular carcinoma and two had cutaneous melanoma. Intravenous ivuxolimab was administered to patients every 2 weeks at six dose levels: 0.01, 0.1, 0.3, 1.5, 3 and 10 mg/kg.

Study-wide findings and limitations: After ivuxolimab, CD8+ T cells had more expanded clones than CD4+ T cells on average. Low levels of normalized T-cell clonal expansion were also seen in some nonresponding patients. Antigen specificity was not determined for the clonally expanded peripheral T cells. At doses from 0.1 to 3.0 mg/kg, clonal expansion was seen in both CD4+ and CD8+ blood T cells between baseline and week 6. In the 0.1-3.0 mg/kg groups, partial responders had among the lowest normalized peripheral clonal expansion, particularly in CD8+ T cells.

The trial excluded patients who had a history of autoimmune disease or who were on systemic immunosuppression. Peripheral blood for TCR sequencing was collected from all dose cohorts at baseline, on cycle 4 day 1, and on cycle 7 day 1. Samples were obtained from an open-label, multicenter, first-in-human phase I dose-escalation trial of ivuxolimab. Adults with locally advanced or metastatic head and neck squamous cell, hepatocellular, melanoma or renal cell carcinoma were enrolled in the trial. Before TCR sequencing, CD4+ T cells and CD8+ T cells were sorted from peripheral blood as separate populations. Genomic DNA was extracted from sorted cells for sequencing of the TCRbeta CDR3 region. The immunoSEQ Assay was used for sequencing of TCRbeta CDR3 regions. TCRdb holds this immuneACCESS table with in-frame rearrangements only. Some clones are missing; in checked studies, unresolved V genes explain under half, and the rest has no known cause. The sample table shows about 26,000 clones, and around four fifths are seen once. Approximately 25% of the sample lies in the top ten.

The CDR3 sequence holds 15 residues, the cysteine and phenylalanine included. The only DNA kept is the CDR3, 45 bases in frame from the first base. V and J are trimmed by 5 bases and 3 bases, and the gene matches miss 4 bases of the junction. From a lookup of the germline V gene, CDR1 and CDR2 are MNHEY and SVGAGI. The chain employs TRBV6-5 and TRBJ2-6; 7 bases in the middle match TRBD1. The sequence came from an adult with an advanced solid tumor such as melanoma, head and neck, liver or kidney cancer. The sequenced sample was CD4+ or CD8+ T cells sorted from blood, obtained in a trial of the OX40 agonist ivuxolimab. The DNA reads TGTGCCAGCAGTACAGGGGCGGGTGGGGCCAACGTCCTGACTTTC. Translated, this gives CASSTGAGGANVLTF.